Below, one TCR beta chain is given with its context. Its antigen is undetermined. The data are from a study of cytomegalovirus exposure and HLA in healthy donors. Use of 60 Vbeta and 13 Jbeta primers characterized the PCR. Measured with immunoSEQ multiplex PCR; TCRdb has only the in-frame clones, and not every one. The sample includes approximately 100,000 clones, 60% to 85% of them seen just once. The V gene's germline CDR1 is SGHTA and CDR2 FQGNSA. The CDR3 extends over 16 amino acids. The ends were cut back, 3 bases at V and 1 base at J, with 16 bases in the middle. General study results and limits: In an earlier analysis, productive rearrangement rates for most beta V segments clustered near 87% or 30%. Serostatus for CMV was the only available immune exposure information. A later analysis, which compared TCR beta chains of equal frequency, found the HLA-associated ones more clonally expanded.

The TCR originated in a woman aged 40 to 49 in good health and CMV-seronegative. Sequenced: PBMCs. The chain uses TRBV7-2 and TRBJ2-7; D unresolved. The CDR3 bases are TGTGCCAGCAGCTTGGGCCCAGGTATCGATTCCTACGAGCAGTACTTC. It encodes CASSLGPGIDSYEQYF. Full variable domain (missing parts from reference TRBV7-2 and TRBJ2-7): GAGVSQSPSNKVTEKGKDVELRCDPISGHTALYWYRQSLGQGLEFLIYFQGNSAPDKSGLPSDRFSAERTGGSVSTLTIQRTQQEDSAVYLCASSLGPGIDSYEQYFGPGTRLTVT.